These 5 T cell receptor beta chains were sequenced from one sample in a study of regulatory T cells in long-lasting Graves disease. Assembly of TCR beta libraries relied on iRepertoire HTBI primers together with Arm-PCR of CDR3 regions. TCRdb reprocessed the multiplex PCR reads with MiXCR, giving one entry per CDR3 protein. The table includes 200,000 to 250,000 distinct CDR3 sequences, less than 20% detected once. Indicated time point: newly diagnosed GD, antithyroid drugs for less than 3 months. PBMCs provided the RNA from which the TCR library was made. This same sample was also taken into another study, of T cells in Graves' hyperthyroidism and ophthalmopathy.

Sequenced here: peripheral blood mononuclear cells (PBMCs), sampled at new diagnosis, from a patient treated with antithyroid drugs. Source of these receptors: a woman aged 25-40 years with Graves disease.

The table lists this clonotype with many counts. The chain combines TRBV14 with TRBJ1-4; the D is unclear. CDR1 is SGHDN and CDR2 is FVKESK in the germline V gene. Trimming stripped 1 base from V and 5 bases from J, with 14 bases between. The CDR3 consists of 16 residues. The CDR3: CASSQGSSRQNEKLFF. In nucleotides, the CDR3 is TGTGCCAGCAGCCAAGGTAGTTCGCGTCAAAATGAAAAACTGTTTTTT.

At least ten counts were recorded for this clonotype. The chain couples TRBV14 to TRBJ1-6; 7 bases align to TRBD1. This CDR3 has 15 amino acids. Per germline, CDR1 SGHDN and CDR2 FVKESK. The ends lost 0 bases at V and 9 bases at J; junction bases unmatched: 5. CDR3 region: CASSQDPQGVSPLHF. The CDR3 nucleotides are TGTGCCAGCAGCCAAGATCCCCAGGGGGTTTCACCCCTCCACTTT.

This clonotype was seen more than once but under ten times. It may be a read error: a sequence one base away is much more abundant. The CDR3 loop is CAGSLLVDRGKGYTF. The CDR3 DNA reads as TGTGCCGGCAGTTTACTAGTGGACAGGGGGAAGGGCTACACCTTC. V and J are TRBV28 and TRBJ1-2; 10 bases line up with TRBD1. From germline, CDR1 is MDHEN and CDR2 SYDVKM. This CDR3 spans 15 amino acids.

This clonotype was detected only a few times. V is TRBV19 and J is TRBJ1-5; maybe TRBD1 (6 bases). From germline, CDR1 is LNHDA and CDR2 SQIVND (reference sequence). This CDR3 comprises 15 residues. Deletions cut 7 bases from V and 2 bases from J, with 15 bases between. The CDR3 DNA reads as TGTGCCAGTACTCCTCAGGGGAGAGGCAATCAGCCCCAGCATTTT. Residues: CASTPQGRGNQPQHF.

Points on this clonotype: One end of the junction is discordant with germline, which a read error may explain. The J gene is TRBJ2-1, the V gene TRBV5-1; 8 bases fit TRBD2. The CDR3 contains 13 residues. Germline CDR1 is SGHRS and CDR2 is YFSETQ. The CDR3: CASSLWTSNEQSF. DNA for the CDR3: TGCGCCAGCAGCTTGTGGACTAGCAATGAGCAGTCCTTC.